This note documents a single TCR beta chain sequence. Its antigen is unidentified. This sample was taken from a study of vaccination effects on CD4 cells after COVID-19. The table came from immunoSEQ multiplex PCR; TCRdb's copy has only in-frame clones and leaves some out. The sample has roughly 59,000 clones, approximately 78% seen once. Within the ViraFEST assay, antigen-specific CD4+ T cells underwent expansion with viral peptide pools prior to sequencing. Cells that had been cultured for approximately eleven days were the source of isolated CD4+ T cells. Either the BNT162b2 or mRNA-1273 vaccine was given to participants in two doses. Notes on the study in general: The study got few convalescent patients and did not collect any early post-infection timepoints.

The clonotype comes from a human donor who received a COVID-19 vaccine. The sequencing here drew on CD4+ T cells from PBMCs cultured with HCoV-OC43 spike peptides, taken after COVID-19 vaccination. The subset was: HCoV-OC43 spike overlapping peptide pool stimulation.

The CDR3 spells CASSLGRIQETQYF. The CDR3 DNA follows: TGTGCCAGCAGCTTGGGGCGAATCCAAGAGACCCAGTACTTC. This chain joins TRBV5-4 and TRBJ2-5, with D uncertain. Trimming stripped 0 bases from V and 1 base from J, with 7 bases between. This CDR3 spans 14 amino acids. Germline V gene sequence: CDR1 SGHNT, CDR2 YYREEE (reference sequence).